This entry is about one TCR beta chain. Its antigen is not known. This entry comes from a study of cytomegalovirus exposure and HLA in healthy donors. General study points: In a later analysis, at a false discovery rate of 0.05, roughly 18,000 TCR beta sequences were associated with HLA alleles.

The PCR employed 60 Vbeta primers together with 13 Jbeta primers. The data were produced by immunoSEQ multiplex PCR, yet TCRdb's version contains in-frame clones alone and is incomplete. Here the sample spans 170,000 or so clones, around 80% being singletons. The CDR3 is made up of 14 amino acids. V was shortened by 6 bases and J by 1 base, with 13 bases between the two germline ends. Germline CDR1 and CDR2: MDHEN and SYDVKM. J is TRBJ2-7 and V is TRBV28, with D possibly TRBD2 on 6 matching bases. This receptor was identified in a woman in her 30s in good health and CMV-seronegative. Source material: PBMCs. CDR3 residues: CASRARAGSYEQYF. CDR3 DNA: TGTGCCAGCAGGGCGAGAGCGGGTTCCTACGAGCAGTACTTC.